The TCR beta chain described here comes from a study of brain T cells in children with intractable seizures (dated by TCRdb to the early 2020s). In the study overall: As a first screen for immune gene transcripts, resected brain tissue from approximately 50 pediatric epilepsy surgery cases was run on a NanoString immunology panel. Of the 12 selected surgery cases, pre-surgery blood was also sequenced for eight, so four had brain tissue only. General study outcomes and caveats: Because sequencing depth differed between pre- and post-surgery blood, the absence of clones from the pre-surgery sample may reflect undersampling. The patients' HCMV serostatus was not known, and viral specificity was inferred solely from CDR3 sequence similarity.

The immunoSEQ assay was used to generate TCR beta chain sequences from genomic DNA. The study's own analysis went as follows. CDR3 sequences not starting with the conserved framework cysteine at position 104 were manually removed. To get clonality, the normalized Shannon's Diversity Index was subtracted from one, giving values from 0 (maximal diversity) to 1 (oligoclonal). Chi-squared comparison-of-proportions tests were used to check whether the frequency of the same CDR3 differed between samples, for example brain versus blood. Public clonotypes were identified through searches of immuneACCESS, and similarity to known antiviral clonotypes was evaluated with the VDJdb browser. TCRdb mirrors the immuneACCESS table, restricted to in-frame sequences. Some clones are absent from its copies; in checked studies, under half trace to an unresolved V gene, and the reason for the others is unknown. V, J and clone size reflect that table, while D and trimming were determined from the DNA. The sample yields 20,000 to 25,000 clones; approximately 94% were counted once. Under 6.5% of the sample belongs to the ten largest clones.

The time point label corresponds to: resected brain tissue, or blood drawn just prior to surgery. Surgery cases with the highest brain T cell transcript signatures were selected for TCR beta chain sequencing of brain tissue and, where available, blood. Patients had been treated with at least one anti-epileptic drug before surgery. TCR-sequenced patients were children with drug-resistant epilepsy due to tuberous sclerosis complex, focal cortical dysplasia, Rasmussen encephalitis or hemimegalencephaly. Blood samples were drawn just before the epilepsy surgery. Bulk genomic DNA was isolated from unsorted brain tissue and whole blood using the Monarch genomic DNA purification kit. Details on this clone: It lacks a known antigen. No per-base quality is available; no much larger clone lies one base away.

V and J are trimmed by 5 bases and 5 bases, and the gene matches miss 4 bases of the junction. From the cysteine up to the phenylalanine, the CDR3 has a length of 15 residues. The CDR3 DNA has 45 bases and is translated from base 1. According to the germline V gene, CDR1 reads SNHLY and CDR2 reads FYNNEI. The sequence came from a boy under 18 with focal cortical dysplasia and intractable seizures. The V gene is TRBV2 and the J gene is TRBJ2-2, with 11 bases matching TRBD1. This material consisted of peripheral blood, taken at surgery. The CDR3 region has the sequence CASSWGTGGTGELFF. The nucleotide sequence reads as follows: TGTGCCAGCAGTTGGGGGACAGGGGGGACCGGGGAGCTGTTTTTT.